Ten or more counts support the clone carrying this TCR beta chain. Antigen: not known. The people who gave samples were healthy Caucasians from Russia, aged about 6 to 95. At least 7 million PBMCs were isolated per sample. This sample was included in a study of blood T cells in healthy people across ages. V was clipped by 5 bases and J by 4 bases, with 12 bases between them. This CDR3 contains 14 residues. Notes on the study in general: What prevented conclusive comparison of naive and antigen-experienced cells was that PBMCs were unsorted.

Together with a sample-barcoded 5' primer, a J-beta primer mix was included in a second PCR lasting roughly 6 to 12 cycles. Unique molecular identifiers of 12 random nucleotides labeled each cDNA. In TCRdb, the 5' RACE reads were re-called with MiXCR into one record per CDR3 protein. The table records roughly 1,700,000 distinct CDR3 sequences, roughly 27% of them present only once. This TCR was sampled from a woman younger than 45 in good health. The V call is TRBV12-3 or TRBV12-4, the J call TRBJ1-5, with a weak D call TRBD1 (6 bases). The sequenced sample was blood. The CDR3 coding sequence is TGTGCCAGCAGTCCAGGGGAAGGTAATCAGCCCCAGCATTTT. Protein product: CASSPGEGNQPQHF.